This T cell receptor beta chain was recovered during a study of post-analysis software for immune sequencing data. Study in general: Recorded disease courses covered relapsing-remitting, secondary progressive and progressive-relapsing multiple sclerosis. Some patients had no subtype annotation. The study's findings and limits: Significantly lower normalized Chao1 diversity was found in patients with multiple sclerosis relative to controls. By F measure, strong co-clustering occurred among samples prepared in the same batch. Compared with controls, patients had more of about 5 TRBV segments, including TRBV5-6, TRBV5-1 and TRBV20-1.

In the case of this clonotype: Its matching antigen is unknown.

Germline lookup yields CDR1 SGHNT and CDR2 YYREEE (reference sequence). This CDR3 has 16 residues. V shed 4 bases, J shed 6 bases, and the junction held 12 bases outside the gene matches. Unique molecular identifiers featured in each of the TCR beta cDNA libraries. Once about 0.95 to 10 million T cells were used, roughly 490,000 cDNA molecules resulted. TCRdb itself ran the PCR reads through MiXCR, one entry per CDR3 protein. The repertoire consists of 550,000 to 700,000 distinct CDR3 sequences, with roughly 40% occurring once and the leading ten covering about 1.8%. This sequence joins TRBV5-4 and TRBJ1-1, with TRBD1 matching 10 bases. The sequenced sample consisted of blood. This clonotype originated in a girl aged 10 to 17 with multiple sclerosis. The DNA for the CDR3 is TGTGCCAGCAGCAGAGCCGGGACAGGGGTTAATCCTGAAGCTTTCTTT. This gives the protein CASSRAGTGVNPEAFF.